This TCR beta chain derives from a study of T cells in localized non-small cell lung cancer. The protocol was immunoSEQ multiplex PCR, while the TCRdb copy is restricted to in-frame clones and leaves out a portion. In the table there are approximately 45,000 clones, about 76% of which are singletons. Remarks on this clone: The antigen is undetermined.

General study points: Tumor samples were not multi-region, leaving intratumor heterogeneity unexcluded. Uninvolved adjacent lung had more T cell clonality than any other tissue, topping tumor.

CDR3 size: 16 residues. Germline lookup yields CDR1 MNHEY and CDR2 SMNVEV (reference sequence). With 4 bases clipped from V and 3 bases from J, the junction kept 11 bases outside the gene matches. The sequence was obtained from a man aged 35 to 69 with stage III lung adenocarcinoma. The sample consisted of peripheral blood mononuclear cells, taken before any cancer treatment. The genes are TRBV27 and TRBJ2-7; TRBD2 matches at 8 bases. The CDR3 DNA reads TGTGCCAGCAGTTGGGGAATAGCGGGGAGCATCTACGAGCAGTACTTC. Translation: CASSWGIAGSIYEQYF.